A selection of T cell receptor beta chains follows, all from one sample in a study of blood T cell repertoires in COVID-19. Produced via immunoSEQ multiplex PCR; TCRdb's table is partial and in-frame only. The repertoire includes about 380,000 clones, about 90% of them detected once, and 1% to 1.5% sits in the top ten. The sequenced sample consisted of PBMCs or T cells enriched from blood (not recorded which). The receptors here all came from a man aged 25-40 years who had recovered from COVID-19. The CDR3 runs from the conserved cysteine through the conserved F or W. A D gene is named only where the DNA matches it firmly. Expanded clones get a size class; other rows say once, few or many, or leave the size out.

clone size: .; V gene: TRBV27; J gene: TRBJ1-5; D gene: TRBD1; CDR3 DNA: TGTGCCAGCAGTTTCGGGACAGACAATCAGCCCCAGCATTTT; CDR3 protein: CASSFGTDNQPQHF
clone size: .; V gene: TRBV6-4; J gene: TRBJ2-1; D gene: .; CDR3 DNA: TGTGCCAGCAGTAGCGGCTCCTACAATGAGCAGTTCTTC; CDR3 protein: CASSSGSYNEQFF
clone size: .; V gene: TRBV9; J gene: TRBJ2-1; D gene: TRBD1; CDR3 DNA: TGTGCCAGCAGCGTAGTCAGGGGGCTCTCCTACAATGAGCAGTTCTTC; CDR3 protein: CASSVVRGLSYNEQFF
clone size: .; V gene: TRBV24-1; J gene: TRBJ1-2; D gene: .; CDR3 DNA: TGTGCCACCAGTGAGGGAGCTAACTATGGCTACACCTTC; CDR3 protein: CATSEGANYGYTF
clone size: once; V gene: TRBV7-2; J gene: TRBJ1-1; D gene: .; CDR3 DNA: TGTGCCAGCAGCGGAGGACCGATGAACACTGAAGCTTTCTTT; CDR3 protein: CASSGGPMNTEAFF
clone size: .; V gene: TRBV5-1; J gene: TRBJ2-7; D gene: TRBD1; CDR3 DNA: TGCGCCAGCAGCTCCGCCGGGACAGTTTACGAGCAGTACTTC; CDR3 protein: CASSSAGTVYEQYF
clone size: .; V gene: TRBV27; J gene: TRBJ1-1; D gene: .; CDR3 DNA: TGTGCCAGCAGTCCACAGATGGGTACTGAAGCTTTCTTT; CDR3 protein: CASSPQMGTEAFF
clone size: .; V gene: TRBV7-2; J gene: TRBJ2-1; D gene: TRBD2; CDR3 DNA: TGTGCCAGCAGCTCCCTAGCGGGGGGGCGTAATGAGCAGTTCTTC; CDR3 protein: CASSSLAGGRNEQFF
clone size: .; V gene: TRBV9; J gene: TRBJ1-1; D gene: .; CDR3 DNA: TGTGCCAGCAGCGCGACAGGACAGATGAACACTGAAGCTTTCTTT; CDR3 protein: CASSATGQMNTEAFF
clone size: .; V gene: TRBV7-3; J gene: TRBJ2-6; D gene: TRBD1; CDR3 DNA: TGTGCCAGCAGCTCGGGACAGGGAATAGCGGGGGCCAACGTCCTGACTTTC; CDR3 protein: CASSSGQGIAGANVLTF
clone size: .; V gene: TRBV4-1; J gene: TRBJ2-3; D gene: TRBD2; CDR3 DNA: TGCGCCAGCAGCCATATACTAGCGGGGTCGGCAGATACGCAGTATTTT; CDR3 protein: CASSHILAGSADTQYF
clone size: .; V gene: TRBV19; J gene: TRBJ2-3; D gene: TRBD2; CDR3 DNA: TGTGCCAGTAGTATATTCCGGCGGGGGGGCCGAACAGATACGCAGTATTTT; CDR3 protein: CASSIFRRGGRTDTQYF
clone size: .; V gene: TRBV18; J gene: TRBJ1-5; D gene: TRBD1; CDR3 DNA: TGTGCCAGCTCACCAGGGACAGGGTGGAGCAATCAGCCCCAGCATTTT; CDR3 protein: CASSPGTGWSNQPQHF
clone size: .; V gene: TRBV27; J gene: TRBJ2-1; D gene: TRBD2; CDR3 DNA: TGTGCCACCACACGCGGGGGGGTCTACAATGAGCAGTTCTTC; CDR3 protein: CATTRGGVYNEQFF
clone size: once; V gene: TRBV6-5; J gene: TRBJ1-1; D gene: TRBD1; CDR3 DNA: TGTGCCAGCAGGTCACCCGGGACAGGGGTTACTGAAGCTTTCTTT; CDR3 protein: CASRSPGTGVTEAFF
clone size: .; V gene: TRBV7-8; J gene: TRBJ1-5; D gene: .; CDR3 DNA: TGTGCCAGCAGCTTAGAAGGCAGGGTTGGCCAGCCCCAGCATTTT; CDR3 protein: CASSLEGRVGQPQHF
clone size: .; V gene: TRBV24-1; J gene: TRBJ2-1; D gene: .; CDR3 DNA: TGTGCCACCAGTGAGGGGGGCGGGGGCCGCTACAATGAGCAGTTCTTC; CDR3 protein: CATSEGGGGRYNEQFF
clone size: once; V gene: TRBV19; J gene: TRBJ1-2; D gene: TRBD1; CDR3 DNA: TGTGCCAGTAGTATGGCTGGACAGGAACCCTACACCTTC; CDR3 protein: CASSMAGQEPYTF
clone size: once; V gene: TRBV30; J gene: TRBJ1-6; D gene: .; CDR3 DNA: TGTGCCTGGAAAATCTCCGAGCCCGGGATTAATTCACCCCTCCACTTT; CDR3 protein: CAWKISEPGINSPLHF
clone size: .; V gene: TRBV29-1; J gene: TRBJ2-3; D gene: .; CDR3 DNA: TGCAGCGTTGGGTGGCGGAGGGGCGCCAGCACAGATACGCAGTATTTT; CDR3 protein: CSVGWRRGASTDTQYF
clone size: .; V gene: TRBV10-1; J gene: TRBJ2-1; D gene: TRBD2; CDR3 DNA: TGCGCCAGCAGCCCAACTAGCGGGGGGTCCTCCTACAATGAGCAGTTCTTC; CDR3 protein: CASSPTSGGSSYNEQFF
clone size: .; V gene: TRBV6-5; J gene: TRBJ1-5; D gene: .; CDR3 DNA: TGTGCCAGCAGCTGGGGAGTTGGGAGTAATCAGCCCCAGCATTTT; CDR3 protein: CASSWGVGSNQPQHF
clone size: .; V gene: TRBV7-8; J gene: TRBJ2-7; D gene: TRBD1; CDR3 DNA: TGTGCCAGCAGCCCTAATCCGGGACAGGGTCGTGAGCAGTACTTC; CDR3 protein: CASSPNPGQGREQYF
clone size: .; V gene: TRBV21-1; J gene: TRBJ2-1; D gene: .; CDR3 DNA: TGTGCCAGCAGCAAAAAGCTTCCAGGGGAAGAGGACAATGAGCAGTTCTTC; CDR3 protein: CASSKKLPGEEDNEQFF
clone size: .; V gene: TRBV5-1; J gene: TRBJ1-2; D gene: .; CDR3 DNA: TGCGCCAGCACCCCGGGGGGGGGCCCTAGAGGCTACACCTTC; CDR3 protein: CASTPGGGPRGYTF
clone size: .; V gene: TRBV30; J gene: TRBJ1-3; D gene: .; CDR3 DNA: TGTGCCTGGAACACAGGGTCATCCAGGGGAAACACCATATATTTT; CDR3 protein: CAWNTGSSRGNTIYF
clone size: .; V gene: TRBV4-1; J gene: TRBJ2-5; D gene: .; CDR3 DNA: TGCGCCAGCAGCCAAGATCGCTCAGGGAGGAAAGAGACCCAGTACTTC; CDR3 protein: CASSQDRSGRKETQYF
clone size: few; V gene: TRBV6-4; J gene: TRBJ2-6; D gene: TRBD1; CDR3 DNA: TGTGCCAGCAGAAGGGACAGCGTCTCTGGGGCCAACGTCCTGACTTTC; CDR3 protein: CASRRDSVSGANVLTF
clone size: .; V gene: TRBV3-1/TRBV3-2; J gene: TRBJ1-6; D gene: .; CDR3 DNA: TGTGCCAGCAGTCAAACTGGAGATTCACCCCTCCACTTT; CDR3 protein: CASSQTGDSPLHF
clone size: .; V gene: TRBV5-6; J gene: TRBJ2-1; D gene: .; CDR3 DNA: TGTGCCAGCAGCTATGCGGAGGGCTCCTACAATGAGCAGTTCTTC; CDR3 protein: CASSYAEGSYNEQFF
clone size: .; V gene: TRBV5-6; J gene: TRBJ1-2; D gene: TRBD1; CDR3 DNA: TGTGCCAGCAGCTTGGTAAATGGTGGGACAGAACCTGGCTACACCTTC; CDR3 protein: CASSLVNGGTEPGYTF
clone size: .; V gene: TRBV7-8; J gene: TRBJ2-7; D gene: TRBD2; CDR3 DNA: TGTGCCAGCAGCCCTCCCCTCCGGTACGGGACTAGCGGCGAGCAGTACTTC; CDR3 protein: CASSPPLRYGTSGEQYF
clone size: .; V gene: TRBV5-4; J gene: TRBJ1-1; D gene: .; CDR3 DNA: TGTGCCAGCAGAGAGTCCCCGGGTCTTCTTCCCGCTGAAGCTTTCTTT; CDR3 protein: CASRESPGLLPAEAFF
clone size: .; V gene: TRBV10-3; J gene: TRBJ2-7; D gene: .; CDR3 DNA: TGTGCCACCAAAGGACAGACGAGAATCTACGAGCAGTACTTC; CDR3 protein: CATKGQTRIYEQYF
clone size: .; V gene: TRBV5-1; J gene: TRBJ2-4; D gene: TRBD1; CDR3 DNA: TGCGCCAGCAGCCCGGGACAGGAGAACATTCAGTACTTC; CDR3 protein: CASSPGQENIQYF
clone size: .; V gene: TRBV7-6; J gene: TRBJ1-3; D gene: .; CDR3 DNA: TGTGCCAGCTCAATCTCTGGAAACACCATATATTTT; CDR3 protein: CASSISGNTIYF
clone size: .; V gene: TRBV6-5; J gene: TRBJ2-7; D gene: TRBD1; CDR3 DNA: TGTGCCAGCAGACTGACAGGGCATTCCTACGAGCAGTACTTC; CDR3 protein: CASRLTGHSYEQYF
clone size: .; V gene: TRBV7-3; J gene: TRBJ2-5; D gene: TRBD2; CDR3 DNA: TGTGCCAGCAGCTTAAGGGAGGGAGAGACCCAGTACTTC; CDR3 protein: CASSLREGETQYF
clone size: .; V gene: TRBV15; J gene: TRBJ2-4; D gene: .; CDR3 DNA: TGTGCCACCAGCAGAGGGCTTACGAACATTCAGTACTTC; CDR3 protein: CATSRGLTNIQYF
clone size: .; V gene: TRBV5-1; J gene: TRBJ2-3; D gene: TRBD2; CDR3 DNA: TGCGCCAGCAGCTTGGCCCCTAGCGGGGGGAGTACAGATACGCAGTATTTT; CDR3 protein: CASSLAPSGGSTDTQYF
clone size: .; V gene: TRBV9; J gene: TRBJ2-7; D gene: TRBD1; CDR3 DNA: TGTGCCAGCAGCCGATCCGGGACAGGGGCCTACGAGCAGTACTTC; CDR3 protein: CASSRSGTGAYEQYF
clone size: .; V gene: TRBV3-1/TRBV3-2; J gene: TRBJ2-1; D gene: TRBD1; CDR3 DNA: TGTGCCAGCAGGCAGACAGGGGGCGGGGAGGCCGATGAGCAGTTCTTC; CDR3 protein: CASRQTGGGEADEQFF
clone size: .; V gene: TRBV3-1/TRBV3-2; J gene: TRBJ1-2; D gene: .; CDR3 DNA: TGTGCCAGCAGCCCCCTTTCAGGTGGCTATGGCTACACCTTC; CDR3 protein: CASSPLSGGYGYTF
clone size: .; V gene: TRBV25-1; J gene: TRBJ1-4; D gene: TRBD1; CDR3 DNA: TGTGCCAGCAGTGGGTGGAGACCGGGACAGGGGCAGGCTGAAAAACTGTTTTTT; CDR3 protein: CASSGWRPGQGQAEKLFF
clone size: once; V gene: TRBV7-9; J gene: TRBJ1-4; D gene: TRBD1; CDR3 DNA: TGTGCCAGCAGCCCAAGGGACAGCAGGGCCGGTGAAAAACTGTTTTTT; CDR3 protein: CASSPRDSRAGEKLFF
clone size: few; V gene: TRBV7-8; J gene: TRBJ1-1; D gene: TRBD1; CDR3 DNA: TGTGCCAGCAGCCTACAGGGGGTTGTAGCTTTCTTT; CDR3 protein: CASSLQGVVAFF
clone size: .; V gene: TRBV6-5; J gene: TRBJ1-5; D gene: TRBD1; CDR3 DNA: TGTGCCAGCAGTCGGGGACAGGGGGCCGAACAGCCCCAGCATTTT; CDR3 protein: CASSRGQGAEQPQHF
clone size: once; V gene: TRBV9; J gene: TRBJ2-2; D gene: .; CDR3 DNA: TGTGCCAGCAGCGGTTCCGGTTTCGCGAACACCGGGGAGCTGTTTTTT; CDR3 protein: CASSGSGFANTGELFF
clone size: .; V gene: TRBV3-1/TRBV3-2; J gene: TRBJ2-3; D gene: TRBD2; CDR3 DNA: TGTGCCAGCAGCCAAATGGGGACTAGCGGGGGTGCAGATACGCAGTATTTT; CDR3 protein: CASSQMGTSGGADTQYF
clone size: .; V gene: TRBV11-2; J gene: TRBJ1-2; D gene: .; CDR3 DNA: TGTGCCAGCAGCCTGGGGTTGGGAGACTATGGCTACACCTTC; CDR3 protein: CASSLGLGDYGYTF
clone size: once; V gene: TRBV3-1/TRBV3-2; J gene: TRBJ2-2; D gene: TRBD2; CDR3 DNA: TGTGCCAGCAGCCAATTGCGTGCTAGCGGGGGCCAGAACACCGGGGAGCTGTTTTTT; CDR3 protein: CASSQLRASGGQNTGELFF
clone size: few; V gene: TRBV5-1; J gene: TRBJ1-1; D gene: .; CDR3 DNA: TGCGCCAGCAGCCCCGCGGGGGGCATGAACACTGAAGCTTTCTTT; CDR3 protein: CASSPAGGMNTEAFF
clone size: .; V gene: TRBV9; J gene: TRBJ2-1; D gene: .; CDR3 DNA: TGTGCCAGCAGCGTAGGAGGGCGGACTGAGCAGTTCTTC; CDR3 protein: CASSVGGRTEQFF
clone size: .; V gene: TRBV5-4; J gene: TRBJ1-1; D gene: .; CDR3 DNA: TGTGCCAGCAGCTTAGCGCCGGGAATGAACACTGAAGCTTTCTTT; CDR3 protein: CASSLAPGMNTEAFF
clone size: .; V gene: TRBV6-6; J gene: TRBJ1-4; D gene: .; CDR3 DNA: TGTGCCAGCGGGGAGGGCAGCGAAAAACTGTTTTTT; CDR3 protein: CASGEGSEKLFF
clone size: .; V gene: TRBV19; J gene: TRBJ1-2; D gene: .; CDR3 DNA: TGTGCCAGTAGTACCAGAGGGCTCAGGGGCTATGGCTACACCTTC; CDR3 protein: CASSTRGLRGYGYTF
clone size: .; V gene: TRBV15; J gene: TRBJ1-6; D gene: .; CDR3 DNA: TGTGCCACCAGCAGAGAACAGGGCCGGAATTCACCCCTCCACTTT; CDR3 protein: CATSREQGRNSPLHF